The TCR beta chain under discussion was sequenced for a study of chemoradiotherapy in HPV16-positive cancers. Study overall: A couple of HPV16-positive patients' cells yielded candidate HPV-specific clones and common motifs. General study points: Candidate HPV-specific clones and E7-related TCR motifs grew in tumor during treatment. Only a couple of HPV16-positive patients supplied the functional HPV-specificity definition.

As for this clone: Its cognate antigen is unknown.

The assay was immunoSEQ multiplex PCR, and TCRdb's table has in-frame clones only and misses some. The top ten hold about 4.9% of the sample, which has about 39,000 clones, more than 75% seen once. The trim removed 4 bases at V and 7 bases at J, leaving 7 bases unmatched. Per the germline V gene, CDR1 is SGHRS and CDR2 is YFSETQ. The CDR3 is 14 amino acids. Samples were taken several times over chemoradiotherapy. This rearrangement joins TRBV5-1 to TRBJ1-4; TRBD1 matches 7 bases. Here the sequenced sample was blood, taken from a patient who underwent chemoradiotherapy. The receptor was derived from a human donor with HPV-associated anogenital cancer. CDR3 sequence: CASSQGGAGEKLFF. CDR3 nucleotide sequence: TGCGCCAGCAGCCAAGGGGGCGCGGGTGAAAAACTGTTTTTT. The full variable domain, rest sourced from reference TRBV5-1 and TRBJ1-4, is KAGVTQTPRYLIKTRGQQVTLSCSPISGHRSVSWYQQTPGQGLQFLFEYFSETQRNKGNFPGRFSGRQFSNSRSEMNVSTLELGDSALYLCASSQGGAGEKLFFGSGTQLSVL.